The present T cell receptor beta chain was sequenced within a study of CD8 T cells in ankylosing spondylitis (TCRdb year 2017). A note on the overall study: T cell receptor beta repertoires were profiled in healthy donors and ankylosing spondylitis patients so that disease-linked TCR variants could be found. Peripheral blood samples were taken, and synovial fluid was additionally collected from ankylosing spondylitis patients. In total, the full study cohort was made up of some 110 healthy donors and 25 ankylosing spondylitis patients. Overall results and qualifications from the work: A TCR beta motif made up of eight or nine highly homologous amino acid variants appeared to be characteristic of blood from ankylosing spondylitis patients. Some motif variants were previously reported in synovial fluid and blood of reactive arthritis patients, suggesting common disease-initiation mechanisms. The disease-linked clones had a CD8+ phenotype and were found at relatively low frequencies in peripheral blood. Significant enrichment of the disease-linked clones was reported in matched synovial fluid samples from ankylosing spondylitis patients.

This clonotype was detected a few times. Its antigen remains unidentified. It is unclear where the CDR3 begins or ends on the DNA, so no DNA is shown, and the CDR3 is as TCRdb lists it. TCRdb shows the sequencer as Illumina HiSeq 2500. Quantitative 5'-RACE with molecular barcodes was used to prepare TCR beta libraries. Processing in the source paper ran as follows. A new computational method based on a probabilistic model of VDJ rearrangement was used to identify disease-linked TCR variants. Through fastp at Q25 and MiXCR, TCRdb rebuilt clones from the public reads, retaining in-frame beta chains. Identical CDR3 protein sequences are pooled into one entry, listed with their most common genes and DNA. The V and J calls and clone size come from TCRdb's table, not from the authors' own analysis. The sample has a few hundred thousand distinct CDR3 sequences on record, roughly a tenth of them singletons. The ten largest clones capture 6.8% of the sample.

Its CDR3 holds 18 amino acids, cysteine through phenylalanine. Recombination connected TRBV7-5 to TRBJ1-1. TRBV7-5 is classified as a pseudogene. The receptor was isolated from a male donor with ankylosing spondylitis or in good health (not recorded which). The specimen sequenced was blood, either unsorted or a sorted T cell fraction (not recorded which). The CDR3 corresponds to CISVSEAYAMDMNTEAFF.